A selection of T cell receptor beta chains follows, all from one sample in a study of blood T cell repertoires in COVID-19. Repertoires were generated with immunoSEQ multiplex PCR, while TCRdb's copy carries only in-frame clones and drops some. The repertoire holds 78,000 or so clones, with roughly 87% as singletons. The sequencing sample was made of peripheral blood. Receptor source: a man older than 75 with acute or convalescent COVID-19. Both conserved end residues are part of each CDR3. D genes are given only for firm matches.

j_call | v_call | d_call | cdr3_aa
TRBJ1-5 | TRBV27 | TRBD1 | CASSLGTVSGQPQHF
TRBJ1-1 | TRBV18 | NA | CASSPKGVTEAFF
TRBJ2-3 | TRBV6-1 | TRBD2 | CASSEPPSGGSDTQYF
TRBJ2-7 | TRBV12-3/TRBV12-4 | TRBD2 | CASSIGLAGQYF
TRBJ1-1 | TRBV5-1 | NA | CASSRADGGGTEAFF
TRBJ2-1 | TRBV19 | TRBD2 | CASSFQRGAYNEQFF
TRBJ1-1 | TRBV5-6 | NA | CASRSGMAIEAFF
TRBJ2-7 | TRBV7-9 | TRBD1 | CASSRGQGSSYEQYF
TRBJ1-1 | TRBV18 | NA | CASSPGQKNTEAFF
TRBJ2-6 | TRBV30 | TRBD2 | CAGHLSGGGSGANVLTF
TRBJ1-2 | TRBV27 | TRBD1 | CASSRDRGLVGYTF
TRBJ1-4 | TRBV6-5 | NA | CASSYTRGGEKLFF
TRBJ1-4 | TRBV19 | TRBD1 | CASSVRDREKLFF
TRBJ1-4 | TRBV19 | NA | CASSPGTQNEKLFF
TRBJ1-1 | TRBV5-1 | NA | CASREQGAGTTEAFF
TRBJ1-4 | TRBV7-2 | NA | CASSLASQGGEKLFF
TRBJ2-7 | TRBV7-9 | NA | CASSLEPYEQYF
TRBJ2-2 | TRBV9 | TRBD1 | CASKTGGANTGELFF
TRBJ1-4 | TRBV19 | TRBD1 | CATGDRGDEKLFF
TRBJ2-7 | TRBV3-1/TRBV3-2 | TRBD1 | CASSVGTGGYEQYF
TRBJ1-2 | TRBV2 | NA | CASSRSNYGYTF
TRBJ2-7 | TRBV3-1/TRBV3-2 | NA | CASSSSQGTEQYF
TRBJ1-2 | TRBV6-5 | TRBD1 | CASRTGQGSLGGYTF
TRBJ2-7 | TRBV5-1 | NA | CASSLAGRGSYEQYF
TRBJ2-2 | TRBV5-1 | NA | CASSLGAGGTGELFF
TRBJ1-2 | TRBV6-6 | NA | CASTTVNYGYTF
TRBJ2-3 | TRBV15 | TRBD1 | CATSSYRDREEYF
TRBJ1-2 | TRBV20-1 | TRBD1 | CSASADRDGGYGYTF
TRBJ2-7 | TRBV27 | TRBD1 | CASSPGTGGSVPYF
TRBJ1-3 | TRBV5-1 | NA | CASSPLGASPGNTIYF
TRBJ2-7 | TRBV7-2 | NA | CASSLAGQRAYEQYF
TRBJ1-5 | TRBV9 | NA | CASSVAGNDQPQHF
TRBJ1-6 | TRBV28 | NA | CASSTAGGFNSPLHF
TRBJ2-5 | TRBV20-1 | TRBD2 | CSAGGLAGSQETQYF
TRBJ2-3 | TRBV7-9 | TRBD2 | CASSLTGTGGYF
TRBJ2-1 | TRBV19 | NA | CASSPTGNYNEQFF
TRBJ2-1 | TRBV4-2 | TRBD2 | CASSQAIAGGPYNEQFF
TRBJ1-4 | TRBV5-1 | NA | CASPSGRVPTNEKLFF
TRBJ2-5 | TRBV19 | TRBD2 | CASSMSTSGGAGETQYF
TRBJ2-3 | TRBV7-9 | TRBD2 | CASSLGTSGRTDTQYF
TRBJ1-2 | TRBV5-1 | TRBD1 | CASSLGTGTNYGYTF
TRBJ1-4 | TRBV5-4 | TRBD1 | CASRGGQGNEKLFF
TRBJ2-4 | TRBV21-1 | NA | CASSKAAGARVKRIQYF
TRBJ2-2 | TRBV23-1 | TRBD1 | CASKQGDVGELFF
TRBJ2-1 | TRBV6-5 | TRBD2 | CASSTTSGYNEQFF
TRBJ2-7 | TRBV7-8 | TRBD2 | CASSRSGGLYEQYF
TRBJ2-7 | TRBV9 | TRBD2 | CASSPPPRASGQYEQYF
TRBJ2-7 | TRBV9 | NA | CASRAVLQGSYEQYF
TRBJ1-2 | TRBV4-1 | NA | CASSQEGQGVSYGYTF
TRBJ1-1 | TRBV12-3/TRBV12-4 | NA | CASSQGAPGAFF
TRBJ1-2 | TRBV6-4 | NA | CASSQGGGYTF
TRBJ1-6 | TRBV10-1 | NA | CASTFRSSYNSPLHF
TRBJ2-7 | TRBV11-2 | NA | CASSLQGSYEQYF
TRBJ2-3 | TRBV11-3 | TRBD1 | CASSLEGTVPDTQYF
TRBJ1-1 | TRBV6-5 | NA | CASRPKGGAEAFF
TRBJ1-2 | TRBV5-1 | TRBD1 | CASRSQTGGPAAYGYTF
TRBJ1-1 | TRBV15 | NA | CATSEEGRLGTEAFF
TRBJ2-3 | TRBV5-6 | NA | CASSFRQANTDTQYF
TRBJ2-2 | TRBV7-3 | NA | CASSQAGGNTGELFF
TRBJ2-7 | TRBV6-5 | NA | CASSYSSQGGSYEQYF